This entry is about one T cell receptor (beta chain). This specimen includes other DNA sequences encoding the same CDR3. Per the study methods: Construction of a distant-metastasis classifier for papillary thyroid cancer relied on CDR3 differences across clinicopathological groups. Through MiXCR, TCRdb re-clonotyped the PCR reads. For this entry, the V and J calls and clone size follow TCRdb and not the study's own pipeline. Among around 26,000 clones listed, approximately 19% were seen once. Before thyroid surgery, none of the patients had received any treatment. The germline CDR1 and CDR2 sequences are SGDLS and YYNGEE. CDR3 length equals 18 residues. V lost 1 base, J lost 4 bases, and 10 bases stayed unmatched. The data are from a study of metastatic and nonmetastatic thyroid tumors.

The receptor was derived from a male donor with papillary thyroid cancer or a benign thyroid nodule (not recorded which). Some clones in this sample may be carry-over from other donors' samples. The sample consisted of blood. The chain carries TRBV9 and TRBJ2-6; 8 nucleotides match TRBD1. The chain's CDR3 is CASSVTGQGLAGANVLTF. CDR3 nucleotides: TGTGCCAGCAGCGTAACAGGACAGGGCTTGGCGGGGGCCAACGTCCTGACTTTC. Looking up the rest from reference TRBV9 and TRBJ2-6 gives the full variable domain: DSGVTQTPKHLITATGQRVTLRCSPRSGDLSVYWYQQSLDQGLQFLIQYYNGEERAKGNILERFSAQQFPDLHSELNLSSLELGDSALYFCASSVTGQGLAGANVLTFGAGSRLTVL.